This TCR beta chain was identified during a study of monozygotic twins with inflammatory bowel disease. TCRdb reprocessed the 5' RACE reads and stores each CDR3 protein as one record, lacking DNA. The sample holds more than 300,000 distinct CDR3 sequences. Source material: blood. The TCR sequence derives from a human donor with ulcerative colitis or Crohn's disease, or a healthy co-twin of an affected twin (not recorded which).

CDR3 region: CSVDPRASNEQFF. This chain uses TRBV29-1 with TRBJ2-1; TCRdb returns TRBD2, unconfirmable since there is no DNA. CDR1 is SQVTM and CDR2 is ANQGSEA in the germline V gene. The CDR3 sequence is 13 residues long.